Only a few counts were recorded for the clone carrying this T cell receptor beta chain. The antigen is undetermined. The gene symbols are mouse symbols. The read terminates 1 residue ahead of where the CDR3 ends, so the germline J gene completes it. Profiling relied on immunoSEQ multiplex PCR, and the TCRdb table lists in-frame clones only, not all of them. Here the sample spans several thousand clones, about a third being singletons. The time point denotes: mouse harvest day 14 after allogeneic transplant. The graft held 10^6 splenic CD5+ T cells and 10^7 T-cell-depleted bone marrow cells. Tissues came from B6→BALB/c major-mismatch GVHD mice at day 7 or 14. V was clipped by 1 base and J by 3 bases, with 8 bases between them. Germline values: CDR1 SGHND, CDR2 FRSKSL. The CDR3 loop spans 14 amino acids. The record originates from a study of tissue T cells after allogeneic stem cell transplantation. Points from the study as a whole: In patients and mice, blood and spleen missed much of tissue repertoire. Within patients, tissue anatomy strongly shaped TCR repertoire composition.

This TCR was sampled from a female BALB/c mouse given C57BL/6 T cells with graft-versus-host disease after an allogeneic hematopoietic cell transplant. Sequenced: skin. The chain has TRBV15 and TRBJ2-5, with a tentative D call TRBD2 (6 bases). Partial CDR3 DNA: TGTGCCAGCAGTTTAGGGGGGGTACAAGACACCCAGTAC. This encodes CASSLGGVQDTQY. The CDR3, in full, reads CASSLGGVQDTQYF.